The TCR beta chain under discussion was sequenced for a study of neoadjuvant anti-PD-1 for oral cavity cancer. Study background: Nivolumab at 3 mg/kg was mostly given biweekly, three to four doses, pre-surgery.

Study outcomes and limitations: After neoadjuvant nivolumab, PBMC T cell clonality was significantly higher in non-responders than responders.

Sequencing used immunoSEQ multiplex PCR; TCRdb keeps in-frame clones, though not all of them. The sample carries over 65,000 clones, roughly nine tenths recorded once. In the case of this clone: Its matching antigen is unknown.

In germline, CDR1 is SGHRS, CDR2 YFSETQ. The CDR3 loop spans 14 amino acids. V shed 0 bases and J shed 0 bases, with 6 bases lying between them. The time point: after neoadjuvant nivolumab, at surgical resection. V usage is TRBV5-1 and J usage is TRBJ1-2, with TRBD1 as a possible D gene (6 bases). The TCR sequence derives from a person between 40 and 79 years old with oral cavity squamous cell carcinoma. The source material was PBMCs, sampled after nivolumab (anti-PD-1) treatment. The CDR3 DNA reads TGCGCCAGCAGCTTGGGACAGGCTAACTATGGCTACACCTTC. Protein: CASSLGQANYGYTF.